The 11 T cell receptor beta chains listed next were all sequenced from one sample in a study of blood T cell repertoires in COVID-19. Only in-frame clones appear in the TCRdb table, and some are missing; sequencing was by immunoSEQ multiplex PCR. The data hold approximately 91,000 clones, with approximately 77% observed a single time. The material sequenced was peripheral blood. The source of these receptors is a woman older than 75 with acute or convalescent COVID-19.

The genes are TRBV2 and TRBJ1-2; the D gene is possibly TRBD1 (6 bases). The CDR3 contains 13 residues. Trimming shortened V by 7 bases and J by 4 bases, and 13 bases separated the two germline ends. Germline V gives CDR1 SNHLY, CDR2 FYNNEI. The CDR3 DNA follows: TGTGCCAGCATGCCGTGGGGGCGCTATGGCTACACCTTC. Translating gives CASMPWGRYGYTF.

The rearrangement links TRBV19 to TRBJ2-3; 8 bases agree with TRBD2. CDR1 and CDR2 from the germline V gene are LNHDA and SQIVND (reference sequence). CDR3 size: 17 residues. V shed 5 bases and J 2 bases; nucleotides not matched to a gene: 12. DNA for the CDR3: TGTGCCAGTAGTCAGGGCGGGGGGCGCCCCCCCACAGATACGCAGTATTTT. Its translation: CASSQGGGRPPTDTQYF.

The J gene is TRBJ2-5, the V gene TRBV2, with a weak D call TRBD2 (6 bases). Germline V gene sequence: CDR1 SNHLY, CDR2 FYNNEI. This CDR3 contains 14 residues. V lost 6 bases to trimming and J lost 5 bases, with 16 bases between them. The CDR3 protein is CASRRDLPSETQYF. As DNA, the CDR3 is TGTGCCAGCAGAAGGGACTTACCTAGCGAGACCCAGTACTTC.

V gene TRBV6-2 or TRBV6-3 combines with J gene TRBJ1-5, with TRBD1 matching over 11 bases. V dropped 2 bases and J dropped 8; count of bases not matched to a gene: 11. Germline CDR1 MNHEY, CDR2 SVGEGT. The CDR3 is 17 residues long. CDR3 amino acids: CASSYGLWGTGGEPQHF. The DNA of the CDR3 is TGTGCCAGCAGTTACGGGTTGTGGGGGACAGGGGGAGAGCCCCAGCATTTT.

The chain joins TRBV5-1 to TRBJ2-5, with 8 bases aligning to TRBD2. Germline CDR1 reads SGHRS; CDR2 reads YFSETQ. After removal of 0 bases from V and 5 bases from J, the junction contained 9 bases not matched to a gene. The CDR3 covers 16 residues. CDR3 protein: CASSLGAGGAGETQYF. The CDR3 DNA reads as TGCGCCAGCAGCTTGGGGGCCGGGGGGGCCGGGGAGACCCAGTACTTC.

This clone showed up just a few times. The rearrangement uses TRBV9 and TRBJ1-1, with 8 bases fitting TRBD1. Germline V CDR1 and CDR2: SGDLS, YYNGEE. J gave up 4 bases and V 3 bases, and 8 bases lay outside the gene matches. The CDR3 runs 15 residues. CDR3 sequence reads: CASSGPQGVSTEAFF. The DNA for the CDR3 is TGTGCCAGCAGCGGACCACAGGGGGTGAGCACTGAAGCTTTCTTT.

This clone was seen more than once but under ten times. V gene TRBV10-3 combines with J gene TRBJ1-2; TRBD1 matches at 7 bases. Germline lookup yields CDR1 ENHRY and CDR2 SYGVKD. This CDR3 contains 13 residues. The J segment lost 3 bases and the V segment lost 10 bases, leaving 8 bases of the junction unmatched. CDR3 nucleotides: TGTGCCACCTTACGACAGGGCGACTATGGCTACACCTTC. Its protein is CATLRQGDYGYTF.

This chain links TRBV30 with TRBJ1-3; TRBD1 matches at 7 bases. Germline lookup yields CDR1 GTSNPN and CDR2 SVGIG (reference sequence). This CDR3 is built from 15 residues. The V gene end was trimmed by 1 base and the J gene end by 4 bases; junction bases not matched to a gene: 7. DNA of the CDR3: TGTGCCTGGAGTGCAATACAGGGGTCCGGAAACACCATATATTTT. It specifies CAWSAIQGSGNTIYF.

The chain carries TRBV5-8 and TRBJ1-5; 9 nucleotides line up with TRBD1. This CDR3 has 15 residues. V was clipped by 4 bases and J by 6 bases; unmatched bases: 8. Looked up from germline, CDR1 is SGHTS and CDR2 is YDEGEE. CDR3 residues: CASSLTTGGSQPQHF. The CDR3 nucleotides read TGTGCCAGCAGCCTTACGACAGGGGGGAGTCAGCCCCAGCATTTT.

The chain uses TRBV29-1 and TRBJ2-7, with 13 bases identical to TRBD2. The CDR3 length is 15 residues. V trimming: 6 bases; J trimming: 0 bases; junction bases outside the gene matches: 5. Germline CDR1 is SQVTM and CDR2 is ANQGSEA. The CDR3 reads CSVAGLAGYSYEQYF. CDR3 DNA: TGCAGCGTAGCGGGACTAGCGGGGTACTCCTACGAGCAGTACTTC.

The V call is TRBV7-2, the J call TRBJ2-7, with unresolved D. The V end was cut by 2 bases, the J end by 1 base, with 9 bases between. The CDR3 spans 14 residues. CDR1 is SGHTA, CDR2 FQGNSA, per germline. The CDR3 loop is CASSLSYSSYEQYF. CDR3 bases: TGTGCCAGCAGCTTATCCTACAGTTCCTACGAGCAGTACTTC.